The clone carrying this T cell receptor beta chain has just a few counts. The antigen remains undetermined. The sample originates from a study of blood T cells in healthy people across ages. Across the whole study: Capture by template switching was about one barcoded beta molecule per two T cells. Findings of the study overall: What prevented conclusive comparison of naive and antigen-experienced cells was that PBMCs were unsorted.

The use of a sample-barcoded 5' primer and a J-beta primer mix characterized a second PCR of roughly 6 to 12 cycles. Every sample gave at least 3 million paired-end reads containing CDR3. MiXCR, run by TCRdb on the 5' RACE reads, gives a single entry per CDR3 protein. The data contain 600,000 to 1,000,000 distinct CDR3 sequences, roughly 64% of them singletons. CDR3 length: 12 residues. With 6 bases removed from V and 6 bases from J, the gap between germline ends came to 9 bases. Germline V CDR1 and CDR2: KGHDR, SFDVKD. The TCR originated in a young man in good health. The sample comprised blood. The chain couples TRBV24-1 to TRBJ2-3; D not certain. The CDR3 is CATSPYGDTQYF. The CDR3 bases are TGTGCCACCAGTCCCTACGGGGATACGCAGTATTTT.